The source of this T cell receptor beta chain is a study of T cell responses to AZD1222 COVID-19 vaccine. Study summary: Investigators merged groups given second doses at roughly 4 or roughly 12 weeks.

Of note for this clone: Its cognate antigen is unknown.

Clones were sequenced by immunoSEQ multiplex PCR, and TCRdb holds only the in-frame ones, with some missing. The sample has about 130,000 clones, 90% to 95% seen once. The ends were cut back, 2 bases at V and 7 bases at J, with 11 bases in the middle. The CDR3 covers 13 residues. Study-wide results and limits: Spike as a whole was targeted by vaccine-associated CD4 TCRs, dominant at 160-218 and 743-854. White British ancestry dominated among donors, who included more females, and clonal diversity was possibly underestimated.

This sample comprised peripheral blood, obtained on day 0 of AZD1222 vaccination. The chain combines TRBV12-3 or TRBV12-4 with TRBJ1-2; no clear D. The clonotype comes from an adult in good health. CDR3 residues: CASSLNSFGGYTF. CDR3 nucleotide sequence: TGTGCCAGCAGTTTAAATTCCTTCGGTGGCTACACCTTC.